Listed below are T cell receptor beta chains from one sample, sequenced in a study of control samples from healthy donors and cancer patients. The method was immunoSEQ multiplex PCR; TCRdb's version includes in-frame clones alone and lacks a portion of them. This sample has tens of thousands of clones, with about 90% found just once. Specimen: blood. The source of these receptors is a woman aged 45-65 years in good health. Both conserved end residues are part of each CDR3. The order of the fields is V gene, CDR3 protein.

v_call: TRBV2; cdr3_aa: CASTPGQGFDEQYF
v_call: TRBV28; cdr3_aa: CASSLIGGRYTGELFF
v_call: TRBV28; cdr3_aa: CASSFWQVTQGYGYTF
v_call: TRBV7-3; cdr3_aa: CASSLRSAGGGETQYF
v_call: TRBV28; cdr3_aa: CASSWGSDSNSPLHF
v_call: TRBV2; cdr3_aa: CASAGRMNTEAFF
v_call: TRBV7-7; cdr3_aa: CASSLGGTGGGLYNSPLHF
v_call: TRBV19; cdr3_aa: CASSPRWMNTEAFF
v_call: TRBV24-1; cdr3_aa: CATSGAGFDRWNEQFF
v_call: TRBV25-1; cdr3_aa: CASMGLGAGNTIYF
v_call: TRBV5-6; cdr3_aa: CASNRETSPTGELFF
v_call: TRBV5-1; cdr3_aa: CASSLELSGANVLTF
v_call: TRBV20-1; cdr3_aa: CSASEAGVTGQWGYNEQFF
v_call: TRBV9; cdr3_aa: CASTPGAGSYEQYF
v_call: TRBV29-1; cdr3_aa: CSVEPSSLYGYTF
v_call: TRBV3-1/TRBV3-2; cdr3_aa: CASSHASGTDSYNEQFF
v_call: TRBV6-5; cdr3_aa: CASSYSGQVYGYTF
v_call: TRBV12-3/TRBV12-4; cdr3_aa: CASSGRSGELFF
v_call: TRBV11-2; cdr3_aa: CASSLGLAGETQYF
v_call: TRBV30; cdr3_aa: CAWSVATPRANVLTF
v_call: TRBV29-1; cdr3_aa: CSQGAPTDTQYF
v_call: TRBV2; cdr3_aa: CASSRTSGGGNIQYF
v_call: TRBV7-9; cdr3_aa: CASSLAGSYNEQFF
v_call: TRBV6-5; cdr3_aa: CASTDPSRGYEQYF
v_call: TRBV27; cdr3_aa: CASSLAQRLNSPLHF
v_call: TRBV19; cdr3_aa: CASSLSSFSGNTIYF
v_call: TRBV27; cdr3_aa: CASRQSGTSTDTQYF
v_call: TRBV7-9; cdr3_aa: CASSLHGGAEAFF
v_call: TRBV4-2; cdr3_aa: CASSQDPSRDEQFF
v_call: TRBV30; cdr3_aa: CAWGYGKNIQYF
v_call: TRBV5-1; cdr3_aa: CASSALDLRQFF
v_call: TRBV5-4; cdr3_aa: CAFRRAAQETQYF
v_call: TRBV28; cdr3_aa: CASSLGRESYGYTF
v_call: TRBV6-5; cdr3_aa: CASSQNNFSNQPQHF
v_call: TRBV12-3/TRBV12-4; cdr3_aa: CASSHNSYEQYF
v_call: TRBV19; cdr3_aa: CASSIGTGDEKLFF
v_call: TRBV19; cdr3_aa: CASSDRPKETQYF
v_call: TRBV5-1; cdr3_aa: CASSLQGAWETQYF
v_call: TRBV2; cdr3_aa: CASRTNEKLFF
v_call: TRBV2; cdr3_aa: CASSETSIGGKPQHF
v_call: TRBV7-2; cdr3_aa: CASSPWTGTLGTEAFF
v_call: TRBV6-4; cdr3_aa: CASSKLAGGGDTQYF
v_call: TRBV28; cdr3_aa: CASRHRLLSSYNEQFF
v_call: TRBV27; cdr3_aa: CASSLFKGQGINGELFF
v_call: TRBV6-2/TRBV6-3; cdr3_aa: CASSFTGTGSYEQYF